This T cell receptor beta chain was captured in a study of OX40 agonist ivuxolimab in advanced cancers. Study context: Clinicians treated patients with ivuxolimab, an agonistic anti-OX40 (CD134) antibody. Patients undergoing dose escalation presented with hepatocellular carcinoma, melanoma, renal cell or head and neck cancer. Study-level findings and limits: Researchers report that CD8+ T cells had, on average, more expanded clones than CD4+. Clonal expansion was among the lowest in partial responders at 0.1-3.0 mg/kg, especially CD8+.

This table comes from immunoSEQ multiplex PCR, and its TCRdb copy is limited to in-frame clones, with some not included. The table lists fewer than 85,000 clones, approximately 80% of them singletons. This clone appeared a few times. Its specificity is unknown. This receptor was taken from an adult with an advanced solid tumor such as melanoma, head and neck, liver or kidney cancer. Sequences were derived from CD4+ or CD8+ T cells sorted from blood, sampled in a trial of the OX40 agonist ivuxolimab.

CDR3 DNA: TGCGCCAGCAGCCCCACCGGGACGCAGGGGAATGAGCAGTTCTTC. Translated, it gives CASSPTGTQGNEQFF. The chain is built from TRBV5-1 and TRBJ2-1; maybe TRBD1 (6 bases). The CDR3 contains 15 residues. V dropped 4 bases and J dropped 7 bases, with 18 bases sitting between them. Germline V lookup: CDR1 SGHRS, CDR2 YFSETQ.